This T cell receptor beta chain was found in a study of T cell repertoires in cytomegalovirus infection. The wider study: Matching HLA type, along with CMV infection, was indicated by public TCR beta signatures. Study-wide findings and caveats: HLA-C-restricted CMV clonotypes gave the most frequent clonotype in two of eight donors.

This CDR3 spans 14 amino acids. Germline lookup yields CDR1 DFQATT and CDR2 SNEGSKA (reference sequence). Deletions cut 2 bases from V and 2 bases from J, with 12 bases between. This clonotype was observed a few times. No antigen is known for it. Each CDR3 protein gets one entry after TCRdb re-called the reads with MiXCR. Among approximately 190,000 distinct CDR3 sequences listed, roughly 9.8% were seen once. The TCR was taken from a human donor in good health (CMV status not recorded). Some clones in this sample may be carry-over from other donors' samples. The chain couples TRBV20-1 to TRBJ1-2; D gene unclear. Sequencing was performed on PBMCs. The CDR3 region has the DNA TGCAGTGCTAGACGGAACCAAGGGAACTATGGCTACACCTTC. Its translation: CSARRNQGNYGYTF.